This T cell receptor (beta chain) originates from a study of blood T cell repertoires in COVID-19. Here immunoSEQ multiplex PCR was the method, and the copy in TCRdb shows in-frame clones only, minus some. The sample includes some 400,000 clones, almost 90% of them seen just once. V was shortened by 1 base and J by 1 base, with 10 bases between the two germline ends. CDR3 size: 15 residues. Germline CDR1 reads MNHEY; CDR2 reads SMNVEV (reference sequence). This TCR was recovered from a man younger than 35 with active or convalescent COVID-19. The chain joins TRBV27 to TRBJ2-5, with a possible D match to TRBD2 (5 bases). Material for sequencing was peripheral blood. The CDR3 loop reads CASSLFRGIQETQYF. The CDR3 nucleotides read TGTGCCAGCAGTTTATTCCGGGGAATCCAAGAGACCCAGTACTTC.